The rows below give T cell receptor beta chains drawn from one sample of a study of T cell repertoires in ileal Crohn's disease. Here immunoSEQ multiplex PCR was the method, and the copy in TCRdb shows in-frame clones only, minus some. This table holds around 4,900 clones, 82% found once. The material sequenced was ileal tissue. The receptors derive from an adult with Crohn's disease. Both conserved end residues are part of each CDR3. Each record gives: J gene, D gene, V gene, clone size, CDR3 DNA, CDR3 protein. D genes are given only for firm matches. The size field is filled for only some rows; it gives once, few, many or a size class.

>TRBJ1-2|NA|TRBV7-8|NA
TGTGCCAGCAGCCGGACAGAAACCTATGGCTACACCTTC
CASSRTETYGYTF
>TRBJ2-5|NA|TRBV6-4|NA
TGTGCCAGCAGTGACTCTGAGGGGGGGGCCGAGACCCAGTACTTC
CASSDSEGGAETQYF
>TRBJ1-1|NA|TRBV6-6|NA
TGTGCCAGCAGTTACTCGAGGCAGGGATCTGAAGCTTTCTTT
CASSYSRQGSEAFF
>TRBJ1-6|NA|TRBV30|NA
TGTGCCTGGAGTGGTGCAGGCCCACTGGTCCACTTT
CAWSGAGPLVHF
>TRBJ2-3|TRBD2|TRBV19|NA
TGTGCCAGTAGAGTAGCGGGGGCAGATACGCAGTATTTT
CASRVAGADTQYF
>TRBJ2-3|TRBD2|TRBV7-9|NA
TGTGCCAGCAGCTTAGTAGCGGGGGGGACAGATACGCAGTATTTT
CASSLVAGGTDTQYF
>TRBJ2-3|TRBD2|TRBV7-9|NA
TGTGCCAGCAGCTTAGTGAGCGGGGGCACAGATACGCAGTATTTT
CASSLVSGGTDTQYF
>TRBJ2-1|TRBD2|TRBV29-1|NA
TGCAGCGTCGGAGGGACTAGCGGGAGTCGGAATGAGCAGTTCTTC
CSVGGTSGSRNEQFF
>TRBJ2-7|TRBD1|TRBV28|NA
TGTGCCAGCAGCCCGACAGGGACCCCGCAGCAGTACTTC
CASSPTGTPQQYF
>TRBJ2-2|NA|TRBV19|NA
TGTGCCAGTAGTATCGTTGCCGGGGAGCTGTTTTTT
CASSIVAGELFF
>TRBJ2-3|TRBD2|TRBV7-6|NA
TGTGCCAGCAGCTTGTTGGGAGCGGGAGGGGAGGGGCCAGATACGCAGTATTTT
CASSLLGAGGEGPDTQYF
>TRBJ2-7|NA|TRBV4-1|NA
TGCGCCAGCAGCCAAGAGGAACCGGGACATGAAAGGGACGAGCAGTACTTC
CASSQEEPGHERDEQYF
>TRBJ1-2|TRBD1|TRBV2|once
TGTGCCAGCAGTGGGACAGGGTTTGGCTATGGCTACACCTTC
CASSGTGFGYGYTF
>TRBJ1-6|TRBD1|TRBV27|NA
TGTGCCAGCAGGGTGGGACAGGGGAGCTCCTATAATTCACCCCTCCACTTT
CASRVGQGSSYNSPLHF
>TRBJ1-4|NA|TRBV9|once
TGTGCCAGCAGCGTAGGCGGGGGCCGGGGTGAAAAACTGTTTTTT
CASSVGGGRGEKLFF
>TRBJ2-7|NA|TRBV27|NA
TGTGCCAGCAGTTTATCGTATACAATATCCCGATACGAGCAGTACTTC
CASSLSYTISRYEQYF
>TRBJ2-5|TRBD2|TRBV5-6|NA
TGTGCCAGCAGCTTGGCCGGAATAGCGGGGGGGGTGAAGACCCAGTACTTC
CASSLAGIAGGVKTQYF
>TRBJ1-5|TRBD1|TRBV28|NA
TGTGCCAGCAGTCTGACCGGGACAGGGGTTCAGCCCCAGCATTTT
CASSLTGTGVQPQHF
>TRBJ1-2|NA|TRBV2|NA
TGTGCCAGCAGTGAGGTAGGGGTGGCCTATGGCTACACCTTC
CASSEVGVAYGYTF
>TRBJ2-1|TRBD1|TRBV28|NA
TGTGCCAGCAGATATACGACAGGGGTTTTGGATGAGCAGTTCTTC
CASRYTTGVLDEQFF
>TRBJ2-5|NA|TRBV19|NA
TGTGCCAGTAGTATCCTCGGGGAGACCCAGTACTTC
CASSILGETQYF
>TRBJ1-2|NA|TRBV27|NA
TGTGCCAGCAGTCCCCTGGAAGGAGGCTACACCTTC
CASSPLEGGYTF
>TRBJ2-7|TRBD1|TRBV5-4|NA
TGTGCCAGCAGCTTGGACAGGGGGAGGTCCTACGAGCAGTACTTC
CASSLDRGRSYEQYF
>TRBJ2-3|NA|TRBV7-3|NA
TGTGCCAGACCGGCTCCCGCAAGCACAGATACGCAGTATTTT
CARPAPASTDTQYF
>TRBJ2-7|NA|TRBV5-1|NA
TGCGCCAGCAGCTTGGGGTCGGGTCGGGGCCGGATAACCTACGAGCAGTACTTC
CASSLGSGRGRITYEQYF
>TRBJ1-2|NA|TRBV7-9|NA
TGTGCCAGCAGCCGCCCAGGGGCGTACCTCCGGGGTGGCTACACCTTC
CASSRPGAYLRGGYTF
>TRBJ2-7|TRBD2|TRBV6-6|NA
TGTGCCAGCAGCAGCGGACTAGCGGGAGGGCGCGAGCAGTACTTC
CASSSGLAGGREQYF
>TRBJ2-2|TRBD1|TRBV7-6|NA
TGTGCCAGCAGCTTAGGGGACAGGGGGACCGGGGAGCTGTTTTTT
CASSLGDRGTGELFF
>TRBJ1-4|TRBD1|TRBV6-5|NA
TGTGCCAGCAGTTACTCACAGGGGACTAATGAAAAACTGTTTTTT
CASSYSQGTNEKLFF
>TRBJ1-1|NA|TRBV6-4|NA
TGTGCCAGCTCTACAGGTTTAGAGGGCACTGAAGCTTTCTTT
CASSTGLEGTEAFF
>TRBJ2-2|NA|TRBV4-1|NA
TGCGCCAGCAGCCACACTTTAGGGGGAAATCTGAGGGAGCTGTTTTTT
CASSHTLGGNLRELFF
>TRBJ1-3|TRBD1|TRBV5-5|once
TGTGCCAGCAGCTCTCGGACAGGGGACTCTGGAAACACCATATATTTT
CASSSRTGDSGNTIYF
>TRBJ2-2|NA|TRBV5-1|once
TGCGCCAGCAGCTGGACGGGTTTTGGCACCTACACCGGGGAGCTGTTTTTT
CASSWTGFGTYTGELFF
>TRBJ2-7|TRBD1|TRBV11-2|NA
TGTGCCAGCAGCTTAGAGCGGACAGGGAGGTACGAGCAGTACTTC
CASSLERTGRYEQYF
>TRBJ2-5|NA|TRBV25-1|NA
TGTGCCAGCAGTGACTACCCCCCTATCACGGCCCAGTACTTC
CASSDYPPITAQYF
>TRBJ2-7|NA|TRBV14|NA
TGTGCCAGCAGCCGGGACTATACAGGGCCCTACGAGCAGTACTTC
CASSRDYTGPYEQYF
>TRBJ1-1|NA|TRBV6-5|NA
TGTGCCAGCAGTTACTCGACGGGTGGTTCTGAAGCTTTCTTT
CASSYSTGGSEAFF
>TRBJ2-4|TRBD2|TRBV2|NA
TGTGCCAGCAGTACTAGCGGGGGGGCAGTCAAAAACATTCAGTACTTC
CASSTSGGAVKNIQYF
>TRBJ2-3|NA|TRBV4-1|NA
TGCGCCAGCGGCCGGGGGTTTGCTAGCACAGATACGCAGTATTTT
CASGRGFASTDTQYF
>TRBJ1-4|NA|TRBV2|NA
TGTGCCAGCAGTGTGGGCTTTAGTAATGAAAAACTGTTTTTT
CASSVGFSNEKLFF
>TRBJ1-2|NA|TRBV29-1|NA
TGCAGCGTTGGGGTCGGGGGGAGCTATGGCTACACCTTC
CSVGVGGSYGYTF
>TRBJ2-1|NA|TRBV6-1|NA
TGTGCCAGCAGTGAATTTAGGGCTATAGGAGGCAATGAGCAGTTCTTC
CASSEFRAIGGNEQFF
>TRBJ1-2|NA|TRBV5-4|NA
TGTGCCAGCAGCTTCTCCACGGGACAAGGCGATGGCTACACCTTC
CASSFSTGQGDGYTF
>TRBJ1-2|NA|TRBV5-4|NA
TGTGCCACCCCCGCGCAGCCGCTTTTCGGCTACACCTTC
CATPAQPLFGYTF
>TRBJ2-5|TRBD2|TRBV10-3|NA
TGTGCCATCAGTGGGACTAGCACAGAGACCCAGTACTTC
CAISGTSTETQYF
>TRBJ2-1|TRBD2|TRBV11-3|NA
TGTGCCAGCAGCCCCGGGACTAGCGGGAGGGCCGATGAGCAGTTCTTC
CASSPGTSGRADEQFF